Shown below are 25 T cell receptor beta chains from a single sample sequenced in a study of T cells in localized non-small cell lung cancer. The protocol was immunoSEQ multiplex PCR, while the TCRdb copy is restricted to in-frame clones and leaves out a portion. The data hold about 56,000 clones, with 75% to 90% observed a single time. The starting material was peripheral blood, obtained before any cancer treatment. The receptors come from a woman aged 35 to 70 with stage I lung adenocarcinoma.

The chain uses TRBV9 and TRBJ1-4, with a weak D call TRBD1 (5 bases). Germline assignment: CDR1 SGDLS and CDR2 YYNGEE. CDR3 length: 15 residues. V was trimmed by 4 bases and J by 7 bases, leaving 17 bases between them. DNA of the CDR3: TGTGCCAGCAGCCTCACTTCTGCAGACAGTGAAAAACTGTTTTTT. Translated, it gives CASSLTSADSEKLFF. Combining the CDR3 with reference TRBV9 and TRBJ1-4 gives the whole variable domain DSGVTQTPKHLITATGQRVTLRCSPRSGDLSVYWYQQSLDQGLQFLIQYYNGEERAKGNILERFSAQQFPDLHSELNLSSLELGDSALYFCASSLTSADSEKLFFGSGTQLSVL.

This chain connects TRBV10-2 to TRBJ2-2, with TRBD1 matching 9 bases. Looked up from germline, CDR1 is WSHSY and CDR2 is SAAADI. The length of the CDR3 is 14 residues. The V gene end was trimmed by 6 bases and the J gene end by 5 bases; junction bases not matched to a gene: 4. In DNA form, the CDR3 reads TGCGCCAGCAGCGGGACAGGGTCGACCGGGGAGCTGTTTTTT. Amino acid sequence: CASSGTGSTGELFF.

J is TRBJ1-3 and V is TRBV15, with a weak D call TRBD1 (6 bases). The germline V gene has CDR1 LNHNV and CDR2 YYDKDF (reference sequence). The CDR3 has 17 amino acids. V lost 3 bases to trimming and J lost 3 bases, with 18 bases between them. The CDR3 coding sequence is TGTGCCACCAGCAGTCCCAGGGGAAGTGTCAGTGGAAACACCATATATTTT. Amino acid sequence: CATSSPRGSVSGNTIYF. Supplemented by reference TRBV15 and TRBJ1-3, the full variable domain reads DAMVIQNPRYQVTQFGKPVTLSCSQTLNHNVMYWYQQKSSQAPKLLFHYYDKDFNNEADTPDNFQSRRPNTSFCFLDIRSPGLGDTAMYLCATSSPRGSVSGNTIYFGEGSWLTVV.

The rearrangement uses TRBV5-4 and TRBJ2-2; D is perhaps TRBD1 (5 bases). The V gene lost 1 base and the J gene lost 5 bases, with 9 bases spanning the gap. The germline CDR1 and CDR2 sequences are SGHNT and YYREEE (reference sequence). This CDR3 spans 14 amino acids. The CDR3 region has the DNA TGTGCCAGCAGCTTGCCGCAGGGTACCGGGGAGCTGTTTTTT. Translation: CASSLPQGTGELFF.

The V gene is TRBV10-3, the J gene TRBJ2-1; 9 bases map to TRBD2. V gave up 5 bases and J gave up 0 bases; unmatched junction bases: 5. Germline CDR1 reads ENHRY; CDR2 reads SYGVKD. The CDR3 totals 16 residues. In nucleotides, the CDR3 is TGTGCCATCAGTCCTAGCGGGGCCACCTCCTACAATGAGCAGTTCTTC. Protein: CAISPSGATSYNEQFF.

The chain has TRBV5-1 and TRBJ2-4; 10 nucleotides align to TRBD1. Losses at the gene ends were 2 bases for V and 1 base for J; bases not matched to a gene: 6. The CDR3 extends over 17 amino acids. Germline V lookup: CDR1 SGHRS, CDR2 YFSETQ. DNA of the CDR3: TGCGCCAGCAGCTTCCCGCTGGGACAGGGGGCCAAAAACATTCAGTACTTC. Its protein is CASSFPLGQGAKNIQYF.

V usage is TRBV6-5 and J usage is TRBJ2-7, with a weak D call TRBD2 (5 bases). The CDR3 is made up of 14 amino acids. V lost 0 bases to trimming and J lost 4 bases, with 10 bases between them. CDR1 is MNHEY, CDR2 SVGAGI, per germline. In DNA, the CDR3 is TGTGCCAGCAGTTACTCGAACGAGGGTTACGAGCAGTACTTC. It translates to CASSYSNEGYEQYF.

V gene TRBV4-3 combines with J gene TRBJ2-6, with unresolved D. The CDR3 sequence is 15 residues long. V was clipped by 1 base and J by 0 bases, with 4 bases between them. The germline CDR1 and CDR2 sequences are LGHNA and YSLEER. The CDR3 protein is CASSQASSGANVLTF. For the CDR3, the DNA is TGCGCCAGCAGCCAAGCCTCCTCTGGGGCCAACGTCCTGACTTTC.

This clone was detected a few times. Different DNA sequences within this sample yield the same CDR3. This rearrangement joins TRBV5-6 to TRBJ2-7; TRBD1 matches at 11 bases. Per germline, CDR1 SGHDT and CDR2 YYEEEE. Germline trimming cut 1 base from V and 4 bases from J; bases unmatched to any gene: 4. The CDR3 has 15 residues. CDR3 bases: TGTGCCAGCAGCTTGAACGGACAGGGGGCTTACGAGCAGTACTTC. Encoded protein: CASSLNGQGAYEQYF.

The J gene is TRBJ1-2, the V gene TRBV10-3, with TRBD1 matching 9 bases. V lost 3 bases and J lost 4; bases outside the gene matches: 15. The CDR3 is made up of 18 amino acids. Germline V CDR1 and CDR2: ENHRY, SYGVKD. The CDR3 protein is CAISDRGTGKDTGYGYTF. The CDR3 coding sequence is TGTGCCATCAGTGATCGGGGGACAGGGAAAGATACTGGCTATGGCTACACCTTC.

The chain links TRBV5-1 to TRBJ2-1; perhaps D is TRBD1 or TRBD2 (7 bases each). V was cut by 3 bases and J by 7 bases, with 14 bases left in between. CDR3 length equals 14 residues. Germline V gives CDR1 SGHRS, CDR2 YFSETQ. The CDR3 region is CASSSGGASNEQFF. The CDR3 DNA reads TGCGCCAGCAGCTCAGGGGGGGCCAGTAATGAGCAGTTCTTC.

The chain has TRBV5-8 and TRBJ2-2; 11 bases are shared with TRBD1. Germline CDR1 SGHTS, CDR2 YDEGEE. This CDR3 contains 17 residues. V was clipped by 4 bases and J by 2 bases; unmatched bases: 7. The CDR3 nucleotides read TGTGCCAGCAGCACGGGACAGGGGGTGCTAAACACCGGGGAGCTGTTTTTT. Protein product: CASSTGQGVLNTGELFF.

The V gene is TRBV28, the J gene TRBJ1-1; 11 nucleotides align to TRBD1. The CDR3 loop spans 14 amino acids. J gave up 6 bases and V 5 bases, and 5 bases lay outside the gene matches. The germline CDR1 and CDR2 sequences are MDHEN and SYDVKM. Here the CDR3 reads CASSPGQGVPEAFF. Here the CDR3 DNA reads TGTGCCAGCAGTCCGGGACAGGGGGTCCCTGAAGCTTTCTTT.

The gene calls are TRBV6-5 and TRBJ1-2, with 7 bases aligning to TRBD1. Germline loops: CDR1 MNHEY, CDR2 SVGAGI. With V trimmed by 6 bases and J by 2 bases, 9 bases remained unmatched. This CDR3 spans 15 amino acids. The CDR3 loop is CASRRTGEGNYGYTF. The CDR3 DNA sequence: TGTGCCAGCAGGAGAACAGGGGAAGGAAACTATGGCTACACCTTC.

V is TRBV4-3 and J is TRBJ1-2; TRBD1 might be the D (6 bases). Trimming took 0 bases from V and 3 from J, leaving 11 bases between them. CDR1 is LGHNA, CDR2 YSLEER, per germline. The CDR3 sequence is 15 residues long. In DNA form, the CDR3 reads TGCGCCAGCAGCCAAGACGTCGGGGGCGACTATGGCTACACCTTC. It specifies CASSQDVGGDYGYTF.

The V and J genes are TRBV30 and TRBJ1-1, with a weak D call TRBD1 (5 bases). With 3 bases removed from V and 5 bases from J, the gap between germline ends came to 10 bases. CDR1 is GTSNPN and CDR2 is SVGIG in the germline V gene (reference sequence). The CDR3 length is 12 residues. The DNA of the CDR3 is TGTGCCTGGAGACAGGCTCGGACTGAAGCTTTCTTT. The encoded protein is CAWRQARTEAFF.

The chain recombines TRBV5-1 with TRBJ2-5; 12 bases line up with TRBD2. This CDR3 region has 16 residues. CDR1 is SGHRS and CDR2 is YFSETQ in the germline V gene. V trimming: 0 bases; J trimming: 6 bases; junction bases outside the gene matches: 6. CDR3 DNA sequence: TGCGCCAGCAGCTTGGAGCTAGCGGGGGGGTTGAAGACCCAGTACTTC. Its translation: CASSLELAGGLKTQYF. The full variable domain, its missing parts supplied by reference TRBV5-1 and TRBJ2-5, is KAGVTQTPRYLIKTRGQQVTLSCSPISGHRSVSWYQQTPGQGLQFLFEYFSETQRNKGNFPGRFSGRQFSNSRSEMNVSTLELGDSALYLCASSLELAGGLKTQYFGPGTRLLVL.

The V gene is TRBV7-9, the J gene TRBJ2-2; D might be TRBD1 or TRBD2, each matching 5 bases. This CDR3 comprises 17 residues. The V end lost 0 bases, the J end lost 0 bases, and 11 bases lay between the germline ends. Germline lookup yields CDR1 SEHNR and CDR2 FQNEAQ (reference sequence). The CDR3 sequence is CASSLAGGRSNTGELFF. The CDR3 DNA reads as TGTGCCAGCAGCTTAGCTGGGGGACGATCGAACACCGGGGAGCTGTTTTTT. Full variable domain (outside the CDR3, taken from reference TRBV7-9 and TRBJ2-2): DTGVSQNPRHKITKRGQNVTFRCDPISEHNRLYWYRQTLGQGPEFLTYFQNEAQLEKSRLLSDRFSAERPKGSFSTLEIQRTEQGDSAMYLCASSLAGGRSNTGELFFGEGSRLTVL.

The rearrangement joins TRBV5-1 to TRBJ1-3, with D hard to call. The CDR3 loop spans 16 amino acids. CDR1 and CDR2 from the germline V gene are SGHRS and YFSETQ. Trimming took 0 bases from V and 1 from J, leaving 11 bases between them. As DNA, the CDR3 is TGCGCCAGCAGCTTGGGGCCGTTTGGGTCTGGAAACACCATATATTTT. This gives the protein CASSLGPFGSGNTIYF.

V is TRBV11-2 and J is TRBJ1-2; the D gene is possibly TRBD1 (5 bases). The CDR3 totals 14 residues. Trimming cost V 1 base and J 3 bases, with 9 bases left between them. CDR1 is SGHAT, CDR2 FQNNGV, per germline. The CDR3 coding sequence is TGTGCCAGCAGCTTAGGAGTAGGGGACTATGGCTACACCTTC. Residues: CASSLGVGDYGYTF.

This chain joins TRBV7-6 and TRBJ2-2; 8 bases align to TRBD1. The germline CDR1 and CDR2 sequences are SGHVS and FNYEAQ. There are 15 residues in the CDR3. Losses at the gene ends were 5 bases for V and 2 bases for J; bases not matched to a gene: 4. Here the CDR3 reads CASSNDRGNTGELFF. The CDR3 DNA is TGTGCCAGCAGCAACGACAGGGGAAACACCGGGGAGCTGTTTTTT.

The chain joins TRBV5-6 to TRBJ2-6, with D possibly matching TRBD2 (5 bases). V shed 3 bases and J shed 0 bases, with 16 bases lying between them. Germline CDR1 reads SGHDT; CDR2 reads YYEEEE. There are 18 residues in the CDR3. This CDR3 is CASSSGGFWTSGANVLTF. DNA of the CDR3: TGTGCCAGCAGCTCCGGAGGCTTCTGGACCTCTGGGGCCAACGTCCTGACTTTC.

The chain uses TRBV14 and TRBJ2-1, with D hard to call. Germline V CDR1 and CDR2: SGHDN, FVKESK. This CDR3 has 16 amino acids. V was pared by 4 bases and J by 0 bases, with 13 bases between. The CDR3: CASSRDVTRSYNEQFF. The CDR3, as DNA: TGTGCCAGCAGCCGAGACGTGACACGCTCCTACAATGAGCAGTTCTTC.

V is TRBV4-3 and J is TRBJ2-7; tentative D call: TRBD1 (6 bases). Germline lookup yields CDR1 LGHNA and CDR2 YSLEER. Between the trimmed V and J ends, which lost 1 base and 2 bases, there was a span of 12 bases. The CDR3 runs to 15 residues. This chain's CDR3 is CASSQVQGRPYEQYF. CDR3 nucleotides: TGCGCCAGCAGCCAAGTTCAGGGGCGCCCCTACGAGCAGTACTTC.

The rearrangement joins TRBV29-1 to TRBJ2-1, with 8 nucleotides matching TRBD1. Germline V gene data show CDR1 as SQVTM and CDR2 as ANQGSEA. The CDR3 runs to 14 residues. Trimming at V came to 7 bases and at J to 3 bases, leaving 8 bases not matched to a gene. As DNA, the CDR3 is TGCAGCGGCGGAAGCGGACAGGGCTACAATGAGCAGTTCTTC. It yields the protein CSGGSGQGYNEQFF.